The clone carrying this T cell receptor beta chain has just one count. These data originate in a study of blood T cell repertoires in COVID-19. Study-wide background: In each case, the material was cDNA or gDNA derived from T cells, B-cell-depleted T cells, or PBMCs.

Germline CDR1 reads MNHEY; CDR2 reads SMNVEV (reference sequence). This CDR3 has 15 residues. The junction had 8 bases not matched to a gene; V was cut back by 6 bases and J by 6 bases. Original data processing: Amplification from reference gene primers served as the basis for estimated nucleated cell counts. The protocol was immunoSEQ multiplex PCR, while the TCRdb copy is restricted to in-frame clones and leaves out a portion. V, J and clone size derive from that table, while D and trimming were established from the DNA sequence. The data contain roughly 290,000 clones, about 89% of them singletons. Enrolled through a virtual design, the participants were between 18 and 89 years of age and came from 24 US areas.

The sequenced sample was PBMCs or T cells enriched from blood (not recorded which). The receptor was isolated from a woman aged 40 to 55 who had recovered from COVID-19. The chain couples TRBV27 to TRBJ1-5; 10 nucleotides align to TRBD1. CDR3 in amino acids: CASSEGTGVSQPQHF. CDR3 sequence (DNA): TGTGCCAGCAGCGAAGGGACAGGGGTTTCTCAGCCCCAGCATTTT.